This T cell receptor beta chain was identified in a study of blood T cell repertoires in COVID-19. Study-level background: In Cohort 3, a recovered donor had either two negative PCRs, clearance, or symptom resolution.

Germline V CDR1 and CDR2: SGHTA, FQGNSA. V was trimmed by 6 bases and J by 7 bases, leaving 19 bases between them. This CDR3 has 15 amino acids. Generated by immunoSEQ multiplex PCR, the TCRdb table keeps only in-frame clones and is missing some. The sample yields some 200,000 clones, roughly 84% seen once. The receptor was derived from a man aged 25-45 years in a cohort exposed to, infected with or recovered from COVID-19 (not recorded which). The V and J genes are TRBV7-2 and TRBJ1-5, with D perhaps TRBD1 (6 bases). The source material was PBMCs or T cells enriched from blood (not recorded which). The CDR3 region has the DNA TGTGCCAGCAGTGTTACCCAGGGGCGGACACAGCCCCAGCATTTT. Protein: CASSVTQGRTQPQHF.